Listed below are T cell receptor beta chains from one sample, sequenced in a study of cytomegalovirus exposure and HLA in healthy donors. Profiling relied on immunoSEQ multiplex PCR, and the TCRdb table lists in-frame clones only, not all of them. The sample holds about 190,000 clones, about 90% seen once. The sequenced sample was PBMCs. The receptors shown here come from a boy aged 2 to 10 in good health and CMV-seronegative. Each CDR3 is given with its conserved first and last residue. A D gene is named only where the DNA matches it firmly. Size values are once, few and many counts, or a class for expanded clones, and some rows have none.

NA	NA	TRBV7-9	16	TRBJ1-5	CASSPTGTYSNQPQHF	TGTGCCAGCAGTCCCACAGGTACCTATAGCAATCAGCCCCAGCATTTT
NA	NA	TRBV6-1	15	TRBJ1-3	CASSDAGASGNTIYF	TGTGCCAGCAGTGACGCAGGGGCATCTGGAAACACCATATATTTT
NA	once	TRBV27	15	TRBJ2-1	CASSSRLVAYNEQFF	TGTGCCAGCAGTTCCCGGTTAGTTGCCTACAATGAGCAGTTCTTC
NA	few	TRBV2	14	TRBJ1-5	CASSTDMSNQPQHF	TGTGCCAGCAGTACGGACATGTCCAATCAGCCCCAGCATTTT
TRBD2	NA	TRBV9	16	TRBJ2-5	CASSALIAGGSETQYF	TGTGCCAGCAGCGCTTTGATAGCGGGGGGTTCTGAGACCCAGTACTTC
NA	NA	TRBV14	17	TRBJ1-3	CASSSSGRHGSGNTIYF	TGTGCCAGCAGCTCCTCGGGGAGACACGGCTCTGGAAACACCATATATTTT
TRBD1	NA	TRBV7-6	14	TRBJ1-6	CASSPRDRNSPLHF	TGTGCCAGCAGCCCTCGGGACAGAAATTCACCCCTCCACTTT
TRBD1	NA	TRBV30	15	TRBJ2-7	CAWSVQGPLSYEQYF	TGTGCCTGGAGTGTACAGGGGCCGCTATCCTACGAGCAGTACTTC
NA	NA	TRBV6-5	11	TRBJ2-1	CASSYVSSGFF	TGTGCCAGCAGTTACGTCTCCTCCGGGTTCTTC
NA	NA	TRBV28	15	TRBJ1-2	CASSLLGREDYGYTF	TGTGCCAGCAGTTTATTAGGCAGGGAAGACTATGGCTACACCTTC
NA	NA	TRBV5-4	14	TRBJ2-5	CASSLGGVQETQYF	TGTGCCAGCAGCTTAGGAGGGGTCCAAGAGACCCAGTACTTC
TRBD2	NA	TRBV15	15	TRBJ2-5	CATSRAGGYEETQYF	TGTGCCACCAGCAGAGCGGGAGGGTACGAAGAGACCCAGTACTTC
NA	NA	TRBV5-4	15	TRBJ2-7	CASSLDPGGSYEQYF	TGTGCCAGCAGCTTGGATCCAGGGGGGAGCTACGAGCAGTACTTC
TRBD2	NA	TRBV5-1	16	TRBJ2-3	CASSDGLAGGLDTQYF	TGCGCCAGCAGCGACGGACTAGCGGGAGGCCTAGATACGCAGTATTTT
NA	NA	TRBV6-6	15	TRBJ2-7	CASSYSGYSNYEQYF	TGTGCCAGCAGTTACTCGGGCTATTCCAACTACGAGCAGTACTTC
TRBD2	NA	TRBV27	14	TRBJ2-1	CASSSGLVSNEQFF	TGTGCCAGCAGTTCAGGACTAGTGTCCAATGAGCAGTTCTTC
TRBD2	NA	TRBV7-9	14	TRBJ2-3	CASSLGLAADTQYF	TGTGCCAGCAGCTTGGGACTAGCAGCCGATACGCAGTATTTT
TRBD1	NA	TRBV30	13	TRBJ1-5	CAWSRTGAQPQHF	TGTGCCTGGAGTCGGACAGGGGCTCAGCCCCAGCATTTT
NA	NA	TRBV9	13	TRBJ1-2	CASSGQAPLGYTF	TGTGCCAGCAGCGGACAGGCTCCCCTGGGCTACACCTTC
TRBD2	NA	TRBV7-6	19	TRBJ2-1	CASSLRDNSGRATYNEQFF	TGTGCCAGCAGCTTAAGGGATAACAGCGGGAGGGCCACCTACAATGAGCAGTTCTTC
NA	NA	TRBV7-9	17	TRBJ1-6	CASSTQPGESYNSPLHF	TGTGCCAGCAGCACCCAACCAGGGGAGTCCTATAATTCACCCCTCCACTTT
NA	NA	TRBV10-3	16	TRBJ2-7	CAISESSPGHRYEQYF	TGTGCCATCAGTGAGTCAAGTCCGGGACATCGCTACGAGCAGTACTTC
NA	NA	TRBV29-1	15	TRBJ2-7	CSVEGGWGGGGEQYF	TGCAGCGTTGAAGGAGGATGGGGGGGCGGGGGCGAGCAGTACTTC
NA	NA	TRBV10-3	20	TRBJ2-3	CAIRSPGLPVRGGSSDTQYF	TGTGCCATCAGAAGTCCGGGACTACCCGTGCGAGGGGGTTCCTCAGATACGCAGTATTTT
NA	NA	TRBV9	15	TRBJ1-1	CASSVATGMNTEAFF	TGTGCCAGCAGCGTAGCCACAGGGATGAACACTGAAGCTTTCTTT